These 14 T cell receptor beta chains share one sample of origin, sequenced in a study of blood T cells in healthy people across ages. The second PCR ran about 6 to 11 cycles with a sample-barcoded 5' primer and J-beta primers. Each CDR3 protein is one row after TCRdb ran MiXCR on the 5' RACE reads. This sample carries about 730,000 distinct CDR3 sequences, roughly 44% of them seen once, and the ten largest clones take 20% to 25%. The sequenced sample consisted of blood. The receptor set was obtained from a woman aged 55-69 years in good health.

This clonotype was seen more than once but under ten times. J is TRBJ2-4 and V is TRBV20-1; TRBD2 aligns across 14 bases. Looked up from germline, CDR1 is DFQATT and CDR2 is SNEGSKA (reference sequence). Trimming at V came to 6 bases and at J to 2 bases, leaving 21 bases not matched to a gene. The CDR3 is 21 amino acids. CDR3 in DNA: TGCAGTGCGAGCCAACTTCCCGGGACTAGCGGGAGCACCGGCCCCAAAAACATTCAGTACTTC. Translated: CSASQLPGTSGSTGPKNIQYF.

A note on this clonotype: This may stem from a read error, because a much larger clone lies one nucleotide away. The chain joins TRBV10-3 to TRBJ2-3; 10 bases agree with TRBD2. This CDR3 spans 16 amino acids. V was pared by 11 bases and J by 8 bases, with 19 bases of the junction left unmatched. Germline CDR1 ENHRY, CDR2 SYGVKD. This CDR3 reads CAVKRTSGPNFSTQYF. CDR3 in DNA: TGTGCCGTCAAAAGGACTAGCGGCCCAAACTTCAGTACGCAGTATTTT.

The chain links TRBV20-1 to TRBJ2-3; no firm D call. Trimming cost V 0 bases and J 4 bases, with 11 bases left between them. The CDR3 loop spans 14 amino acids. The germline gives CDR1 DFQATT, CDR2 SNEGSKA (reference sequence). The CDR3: CSARDLLIADTQYF. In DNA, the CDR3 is TGCAGTGCTAGAGATCTTTTAATAGCAGATACGCAGTATTTT.

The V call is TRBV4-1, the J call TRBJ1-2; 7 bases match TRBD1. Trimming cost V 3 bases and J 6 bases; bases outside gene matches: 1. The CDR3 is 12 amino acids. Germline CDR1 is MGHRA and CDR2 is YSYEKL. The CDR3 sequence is CASSQTGNGYTF. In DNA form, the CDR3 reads TGCGCCAGCAGCCAGACAGGGAATGGCTACACCTTC.

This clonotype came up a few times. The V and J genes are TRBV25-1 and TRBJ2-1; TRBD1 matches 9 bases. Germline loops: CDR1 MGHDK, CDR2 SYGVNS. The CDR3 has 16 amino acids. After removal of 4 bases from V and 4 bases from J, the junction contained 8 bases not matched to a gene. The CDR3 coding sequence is TGTGCCAGCAGTGTACCGGGACAGGGCCAATACAATGAGCAGTTCTTC. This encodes CASSVPGQGQYNEQFF.

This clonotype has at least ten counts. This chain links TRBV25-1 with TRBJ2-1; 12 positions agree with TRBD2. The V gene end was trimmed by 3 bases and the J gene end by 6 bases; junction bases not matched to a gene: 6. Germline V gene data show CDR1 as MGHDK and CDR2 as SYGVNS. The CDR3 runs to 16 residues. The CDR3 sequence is CASSDRLAGEGNEQFF. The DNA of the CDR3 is TGTGCCAGCAGTGACCGACTAGCGGGAGAGGGCAATGAGCAGTTCTTC.

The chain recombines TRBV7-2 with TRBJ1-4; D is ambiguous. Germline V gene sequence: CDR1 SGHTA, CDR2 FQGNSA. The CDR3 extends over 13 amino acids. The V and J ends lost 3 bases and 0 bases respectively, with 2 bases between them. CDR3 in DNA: TGTGCCAGCAGCTTCACAACTAATGAAAAACTGTTTTTT. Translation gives CASSFTTNEKLFF. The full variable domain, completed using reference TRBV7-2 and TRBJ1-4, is GAGVSQSPSNKVTEKGKDVELRCDPISGHTALYWYRQSLGQGLEFLIYFQGNSAPDKSGLPSDRFSAERTGGSVSTLTIQRTQQEDSAVYLCASSFTTNEKLFFGSGTQLSVL.

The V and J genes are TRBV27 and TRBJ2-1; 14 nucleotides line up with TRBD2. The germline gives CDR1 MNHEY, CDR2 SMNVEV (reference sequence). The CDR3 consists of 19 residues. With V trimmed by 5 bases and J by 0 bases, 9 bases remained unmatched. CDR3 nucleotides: TGTGCCAGCAGTCAAAGGACTAGCGGGGGGTTTAGCTCCTACAATGAGCAGTTCTTC. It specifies CASSQRTSGGFSSYNEQFF.

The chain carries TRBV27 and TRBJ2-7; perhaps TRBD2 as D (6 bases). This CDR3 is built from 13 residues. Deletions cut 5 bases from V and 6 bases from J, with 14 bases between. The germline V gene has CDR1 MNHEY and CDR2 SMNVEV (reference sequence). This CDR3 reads CASSVGGLGEQYF. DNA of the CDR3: TGTGCCAGCAGTGTTGGAGGGTTAGGCGAGCAGTACTTC.

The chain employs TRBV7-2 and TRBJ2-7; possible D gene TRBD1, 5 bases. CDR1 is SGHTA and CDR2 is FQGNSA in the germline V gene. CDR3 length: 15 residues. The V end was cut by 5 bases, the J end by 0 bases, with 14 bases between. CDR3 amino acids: CASSPSVRASYEQYF. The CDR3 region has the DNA TGTGCCAGCAGCCCCTCGGTCAGGGCCTCCTACGAGCAGTACTTC. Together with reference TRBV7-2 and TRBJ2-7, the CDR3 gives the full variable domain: GAGVSQSPSNKVTEKGKDVELRCDPISGHTALYWYRQSLGQGLEFLIYFQGNSAPDKSGLPSDRFSAERTGGSVSTLTIQRTQQEDSAVYLCASSPSVRASYEQYFGPGTRLTVT.

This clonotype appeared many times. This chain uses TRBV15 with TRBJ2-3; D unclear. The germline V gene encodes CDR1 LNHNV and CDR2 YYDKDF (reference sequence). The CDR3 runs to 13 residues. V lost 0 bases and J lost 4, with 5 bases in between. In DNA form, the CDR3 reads TGTGCCACCAGCAGAGATCGGGCAGATACGCAGTATTTT. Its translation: CATSRDRADTQYF.

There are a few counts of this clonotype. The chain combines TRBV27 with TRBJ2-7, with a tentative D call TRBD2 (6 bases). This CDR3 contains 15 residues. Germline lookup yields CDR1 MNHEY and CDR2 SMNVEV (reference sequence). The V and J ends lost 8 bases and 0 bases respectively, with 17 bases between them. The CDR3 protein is CASSRTRDFSYEQYF. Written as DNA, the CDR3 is TGTGCCAGCTCCAGGACCCGGGACTTCTCCTACGAGCAGTACTTC.

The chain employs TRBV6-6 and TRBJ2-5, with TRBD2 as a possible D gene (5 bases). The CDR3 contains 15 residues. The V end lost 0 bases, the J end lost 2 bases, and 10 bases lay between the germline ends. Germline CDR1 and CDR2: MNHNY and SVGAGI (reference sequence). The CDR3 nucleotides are TGTGCCAGCAGTTACTCGGAAGGGAGACAAGAGACCCAGTACTTC. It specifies CASSYSEGRQETQYF.

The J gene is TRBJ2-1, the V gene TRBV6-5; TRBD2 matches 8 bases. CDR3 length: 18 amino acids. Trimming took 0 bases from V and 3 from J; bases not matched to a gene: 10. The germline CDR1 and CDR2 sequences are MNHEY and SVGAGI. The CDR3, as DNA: TGTGCCAGCAGTTACTCCCCATCGGTAGCGGGGTTCTACAATGAGCAGTTCTTC. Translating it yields CASSYSPSVAGFYNEQFF.